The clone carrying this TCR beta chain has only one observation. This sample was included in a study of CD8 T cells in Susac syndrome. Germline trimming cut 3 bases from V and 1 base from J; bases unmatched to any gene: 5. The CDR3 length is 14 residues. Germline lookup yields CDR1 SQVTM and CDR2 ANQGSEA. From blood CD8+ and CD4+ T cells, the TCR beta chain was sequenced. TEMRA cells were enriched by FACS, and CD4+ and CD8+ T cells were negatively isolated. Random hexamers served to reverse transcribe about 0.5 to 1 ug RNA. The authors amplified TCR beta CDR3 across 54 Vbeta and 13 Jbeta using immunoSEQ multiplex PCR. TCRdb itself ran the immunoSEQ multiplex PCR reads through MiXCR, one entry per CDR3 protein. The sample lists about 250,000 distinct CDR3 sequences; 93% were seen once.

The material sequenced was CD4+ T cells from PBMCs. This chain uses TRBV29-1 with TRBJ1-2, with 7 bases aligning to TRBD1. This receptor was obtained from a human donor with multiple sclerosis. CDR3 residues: CSVDTGVINYGYTF. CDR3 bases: TGCAGCGTTGATACAGGGGTTATTAACTATGGCTACACCTTC.